The next 7 T cell receptor beta chains were all read from a single sample in a study of blood T cell repertoires in COVID-19. Clones were sequenced by immunoSEQ multiplex PCR, and TCRdb holds only the in-frame ones, with some missing. The sample holds around 220,000 clones, around 85% seen once. The source material was peripheral blood. These receptor sequences come from a middle-aged woman with active or convalescent COVID-19.

The CDR3 region has the DNA TGTGCCAGCAGTTTTCCGACAGGGGCGCGGAATGGCTACACCTTC. Protein sequence: CASSFPTGARNGYTF. The chain employs TRBV28 and TRBJ1-2; 8 positions match TRBD1. There are 15 residues in the CDR3. The germline V gene has CDR1 MDHEN and CDR2 SYDVKM. J was trimmed by 6 bases and V by 3 bases; bases with no gene match: 9.

This sequence joins TRBV5-1 and TRBJ1-1; D remains ambiguous. V lost 0 bases, J lost 4 bases, and 10 bases lay in between. The CDR3 has 14 amino acids. The V gene's germline CDR1 is SGHRS and CDR2 YFSETQ. CDR3 sequence (DNA): TGCGCCAGCAGCTTGGACAATCCGGGCACTGAAGCTTTCTTT. Protein product: CASSLDNPGTEAFF.

The chain combines TRBV7-9 with TRBJ1-2; 12 bases match TRBD1. J gave up 8 bases and V 0 bases, and 4 bases lay outside the gene matches. Germline CDR1 reads SEHNR; CDR2 reads FQNEAQ (reference sequence). The CDR3 runs 15 residues. This CDR3 is CASSLAGQGASGYTF. CDR3 bases: TGTGCCAGCAGCTTAGCGGGACAGGGGGCGTCGGGCTACACCTTC.

The V gene is TRBV5-6, the J gene TRBJ1-2; D might be TRBD1 (6 bases). Trimming cost V 0 bases and J 4 bases, with 7 bases left between them. This CDR3 comprises 13 residues. Germline V gives CDR1 SGHDT, CDR2 YYEEEE. The CDR3 spells CASSLGTVYGYTF. The CDR3 region has the DNA TGTGCCAGCAGCTTGGGGACAGTCTATGGCTACACCTTC.

The chain links TRBV3-1 (or the pseudogene TRBV3-2) to TRBJ1-3; 7 nucleotides line up with TRBD1. The CDR3 runs to 15 residues. Germline CDR1 LGHDT, CDR2 YNNKEL (reference sequence). The J segment lost 2 bases and the V segment lost 4 bases, leaving 5 bases of the junction unmatched. The CDR3: CASSRDRVPGNTIYF. The CDR3 DNA follows: TGTGCCAGCAGCCGCGACAGGGTTCCTGGAAACACCATATATTTT.

The gene calls are TRBV2 and TRBJ1-1; D gene ambiguous. The V and J ends lost 8 bases and 0 bases respectively, with 16 bases between them. Germline lookup yields CDR1 SNHLY and CDR2 FYNNEI. The CDR3 is 15 amino acids. CDR3: CASSGSGGMNTEAFF. The CDR3 DNA is TGTGCCAGCTCCGGTTCCGGAGGGATGAACACTGAAGCTTTCTTT.

The chain combines TRBV5-1 with TRBJ2-2; the match to TRBD1 covers 10 bases. With 4 bases clipped from V and 7 bases from J, the junction kept 7 bases outside the gene matches. Germline V lookup: CDR1 SGHRS, CDR2 YFSETQ. CDR3 size: 15 residues. The CDR3 coding sequence is TGCGCCAGCAGCAACAGACAGGGGGCAGGCGGGGAGCTGTTTTTT. This sequence encodes CASSNRQGAGGELFF.